A single sample gave rise to the 28 T cell receptor beta chains below, sequenced in a study of T cell clonality in common variable immunodeficiency. Measured with immunoSEQ multiplex PCR; TCRdb has only the in-frame clones, and not every one. In total the sample includes more than 55,000 clones, none of them seen once. Input material: peripheral blood mononuclear cells. These receptors were collected from a person aged 18 to 75 in good health.

This clone was detected many times. An end of the junction differs from the germline gene, which may be a read error. The DNA ends 3 residues before the CDR3 does, and the rest of the CDR3 is filled in from the germline J gene. V and J are TRBV4-2 and TRBJ1-6, with D unresolved. Looked up from germline, CDR1 is LGHNA and CDR2 is YNFKEQ. The CDR3 extends over 16 amino acids. The DNA read from the CDR3 is TGCGCCAGCAGCCAAGACCTCTTAACGCCCCCAGAGCCC. Translated: CASSQDLLTPPEP. The CDR3 in its entirety is CASSQDLLTPPEPLHF.

In this sample, this clone turned up many times. The read comes to an end 3 residues before the CDR3 does, leaving the germline J gene to fill in the end. The chain uses TRBV7-9 and TRBJ1-2; D is unresolved. There are 8 residues in the CDR3. Germline V gene data show CDR1 as SEHNR and CDR2 as FQNEAQ (reference sequence). Partial CDR3 DNA: TGTGCCAGCAGCCAG. Translating gives CASSQ. The full CDR3 protein reads CASSQYTF.

This clone appeared a few times. This clone may be a read error of a much larger clone one base away. The CDR3 is cut off 3 residues early in the read; its end comes from the germline J gene. The rearrangement uses TRBV2 and TRBJ2-3, with D maybe TRBD2 (6 bases). This CDR3 spans 18 amino acids. From germline, CDR1 is SNHLY and CDR2 FYNNEI. CDR3 bases read: TGTGCCAGCAGTGAATGGGCTACCCGAGGGACTGAAGAGAGGACG. It encodes CASSEWATRGTEERT. From start to end, the CDR3 is CASSEWATRGTEERTQYF.

This clone was recorded many times. The CDR3: CASSSTGQETQYF. CDR3 DNA (partial): TGTGCCAGTAGCTCGACAGGGCAAGAGACC. The chain employs TRBV19 and TRBJ2-5; 7 nucleotides match TRBD1. The missing CDR3 end, 3 residues past where the read stops, is filled in from the germline J gene. The CDR3 is 13 amino acids. CDR1 and CDR2 (germline): LNHDA, SQIVND (reference sequence). The junction had 3 bases not matched to a gene; V was cut back by 6 bases and J by 2 bases.

This clone was seen many times. The CDR3 DNA, read in part, is TGTGCCAGCAGCTGGAGCGGGGGGAGTTATGGC. It yields the protein CASSWSGGSYG. In full, the CDR3 is CASSWSGGSYGYTF. The genes are TRBV5-8 and TRBJ1-2, with D maybe TRBD1 (5 bases). From the germline J gene comes the end of the CDR3, since the read stops 3 residues before it. With 3 bases removed from V and 5 bases from J, the gap between germline ends came to 14 bases. The germline gives CDR1 SGHTS, CDR2 YDEGEE. The CDR3 covers 14 residues.

This clone was detected ten times or more. The CDR3 goes on 3 residues after the read ends, and that part is filled in from the germline J gene. This chain uses TRBV7-8 with TRBJ1-2, with D hard to call. CDR1 SGHVS and CDR2 FQNEAQ come from the germline V gene. Deletions cut 2 bases from V and 6 bases from J, with 7 bases between. The CDR3 runs 12 residues. CDR3 region: CASSLSSDGYTF. The DNA read from the CDR3 is TGTGCCAGCAGCTTATCCAGTGATGGC.

This clone was picked up many times. The read gets to within 3 residues of the CDR3 end, and the germline J gene fills in the rest. The chain has TRBV9 and TRBJ2-1; D gene uncertain. CDR1 and CDR2 (germline): SGDLS, YYNGEE. Trimming removed 3 bases at V and 4 bases at J, with 11 bases between. The CDR3 extends over 14 amino acids. CDR3 loop: CASSATVPYNEQFF. The covered CDR3 bases are TGTGCCAGCAGCGCCACAGTCCCATACAATGAG.

In this sample, this clone turned up many times. From the germline J gene comes the end of the CDR3, since the read stops 3 residues before it. The chain uses TRBV11-2 and TRBJ2-1; tentative D call: TRBD2 (5 bases). V lost 2 bases and J 5 bases, leaving 10 bases between the germline ends. The CDR3 spans 14 residues. Germline lookup yields CDR1 SGHAT and CDR2 FQNNGV. Incomplete CDR3 DNA: TGTGCCAGCAGCTTACTTGAGCGGCACAATGAG. The encoded protein is CASSLLERHNE. The full CDR3 protein reads CASSLLERHNEQFF.

This clone was seen repeatedly, ten times or more. The sequenced part of the CDR3 DNA is TGTGCCAGCAGCTTAACAGGGATATGGGCCGGGGAG. Amino acid sequence: CASSLTGIWAGE. The full-length CDR3 reads as CASSLTGIWAGELFF. The chain carries TRBV5-6 and TRBJ2-2; D might be TRBD1 (6 bases). The read halts 3 residues ahead of the CDR3 end, with the missing end drawn from the germline J gene. The V end lost 2 bases, the J end lost 6 bases, and 14 bases lay between the germline ends. CDR1 and CDR2 from the germline V gene are SGHDT and YYEEEE. This CDR3 contains 15 residues.

This clone has ten or more counts. The read comes to an end 3 residues before the CDR3 does, leaving the germline J gene to fill in the end. The chain has TRBV5-6 and TRBJ2-3; the D gene is possibly TRBD1 (5 bases). Germline V gives CDR1 SGHDT, CDR2 YYEEEE. This CDR3 comprises 15 residues. V was cut by 1 base and J by 0 bases, with 9 bases left in between. The CDR3 sequence is CASSLRGPSTDTQYF. The CDR3 bases that were read are TGTGCCAGCAGCTTGAGGGGCCCTAGCACAGATACG.

This clone was seen at least ten times. Partial CDR3 DNA: TGTGCCAGCAGCCTTCCGGGACAGGGGGCCAATGGC. This codes for CASSLPGQGANG. The whole CDR3 protein is CASSLPGQGANGYTF. The V and J genes are TRBV12-3 or TRBV12-4 and TRBJ1-2; 12 bases fit TRBD1. From the germline J gene comes the end of the CDR3, since the read stops 3 residues before it. V lost 6 bases and J lost 6; bases outside the gene matches: 8. This CDR3 comprises 15 residues.

There are many counts of this clone. The sequence runs out 3 residues before the end of the CDR3; the remainder is reconstructed from the germline J gene. The V gene is TRBV6-1, the J gene TRBJ2-1; TRBD2 aligns across 12 bases. Trimming at V came to 4 bases and at J to 7 bases, leaving 5 bases not matched to a gene. Germline CDR1 reads MNHNS; CDR2 reads SASEGT. The CDR3 extends over 15 amino acids. The CDR3 here is CASSVPGTSGNEQFF. Incomplete CDR3 DNA: TGTGCCAGCAGTGTGCCCGGGACTAGCGGGAATGAG.

A few counts support this clone. The read finishes 3 residues shy of the CDR3 end, and the germline J gene is used to complete it. The chain recombines TRBV19 with TRBJ1-2, with D hard to call. From germline, CDR1 is LNHDA and CDR2 SQIVND (reference sequence). This CDR3 region has 13 residues. CDR3 sequence: CASGLAGINDYTF. The CDR3 DNA, read in part, is TGTGCCAGTGGGCTAGCGGGAATTAATGAC. The whole variable domain, remainder taken from reference TRBV19 and TRBJ1-2, is DGGITQSPKYLFRKEGQNVTLSCEQNLNHDAMYWYRQDPGQGLRLIYYSQIVNDFQKGDIAEGYSVSREKKESFPLTVTSAQKNPTAFYLCASGLAGINDYTFGSGTRLTVV.

This clone was found many times. The read is 3 residues too short to cover the CDR3 end, so that end is filled in from the germline J gene. The chain recombines TRBV7-2 with TRBJ1-2, with TRBD1 as a possible D gene (6 bases). The CDR3 is 15 residues long. Trimming left V 4 bases short and J 5 bases short, with 17 bases between. Germline loops: CDR1 SGHTA, CDR2 FQGNSA. The DNA read from the CDR3 is TGTGCCAGCAGCTCCATCCCCGGACAGCGGTATGGC. This sequence encodes CASSSIPGQRYG. The whole CDR3 reads CASSSIPGQRYGYTF.

Of note for this clone: The read falls 3 residues short of the CDR3 end, and the missing part is taken from the germline J gene. The J gene is TRBJ1-2, the V gene TRBV6-1; no firm D call. Germline-derived CDR1 and CDR2 are MNHNS and SASEGT. The CDR3 runs to 15 residues. CDR3 protein: CASSERGGGSYDYTF. The CDR3 DNA, read in part, is TGTGCCAGCAGCGAACGAGGTGGCGGCTCCTACGAC.

This clone was counted many times. The sequence runs out 3 residues before the end of the CDR3; the remainder is reconstructed from the germline J gene. The rearrangement joins TRBV19 to TRBJ1-2, with 9 bases that match TRBD1. The CDR3 is 14 amino acids. CDR1 and CDR2 from the germline V gene are LNHDA and SQIVND (reference sequence). J lost 7 bases, V lost 3 bases, and 6 bases had no gene match. CDR3 sequence reads: CASSIMGQGGGYTF. CDR3 DNA (partial): TGTGCCAGTAGTATTATGGGACAGGGCGGTGGC.

In this sample, this clone turned up many times. The CDR3 goes on 3 residues after the read ends, and that part is filled in from the germline J gene. The J gene is TRBJ2-1, the V gene TRBV12-3 or TRBV12-4; 13 bases line up with TRBD2. The CDR3 is 15 amino acids. V lost 6 bases to trimming and J lost 9 bases; unmatched junction nucleotides: 8. The chain's CDR3 is CASSPGLAGAAEQFF. CDR3 bases read: TGTGCCAGCAGCCCTGGACTAGCGGGAGCGGCTGAG.

At least ten counts were recorded for this clone. The read stops 3 residues short of the end of the CDR3; the missing end is completed from the germline J gene. The chain links TRBV6-2 or TRBV6-3 to TRBJ1-2; 8 bases agree with TRBD1. V gave up 5 bases and J gave up 6 bases; unmatched junction bases: 14. Germline CDR1 and CDR2: MNHEY and SVGEGT. The CDR3 loop spans 16 amino acids. The CDR3 loop reads CASSKSGGQGANGYTF. The covered CDR3 bases are TGTGCCAGCAGTAAGTCTGGCGGACAGGGCGCGAATGGC.

This clone was counted ten times or more. The read ends 3 residues before the CDR3 terminus; that terminus is restored from the germline J gene. The chain employs TRBV6-1 and TRBJ1-2; a possible D gene is TRBD1 (6 bases). The CDR3 has 16 amino acids. Trimming took off 2 bases at V and 3 bases at J, with 16 bases between the two ends. Germline loops: CDR1 MNHNS, CDR2 SASEGT. This chain's CDR3 is CASSEIVTGLHYGYTF. The sequenced CDR3 bases are TGTGCCAGCAGTGAAATTGTAACAGGGCTCCACTATGGC.

The sample holds a few counts of this clone. CDR3 sequence reads: CSVRDRGPLETQYF. Incomplete CDR3 DNA: TGCAGCGTCCGGGACAGGGGGCCATTGGAGACC. The V gene is TRBV29-1, the J gene TRBJ2-5, with 12 nucleotides matching TRBD1. The read terminates 3 residues ahead of where the CDR3 ends, so the germline J gene completes it. J lost 5 bases, V lost 6 bases, and 7 bases had no gene match. The CDR3 totals 14 residues. CDR1 is SQVTM and CDR2 is ANQGSEA in the germline V gene.

This clone has a count of ten or more. The CDR3 is cut off 3 residues early in the read; its end comes from the germline J gene. The chain is built from TRBV20-1 and TRBJ1-2; D perhaps matches TRBD1 (6 bases). The CDR3 consists of 13 residues. Germline CDR1 reads DFQATT; CDR2 reads SNEGSKA (reference sequence). Incomplete CDR3 DNA: TGCAGCTTGATGGTCCAGGGGACCTATGGC. Translating gives CSLMVQGTYG. The whole CDR3 reads CSLMVQGTYGYTF.

This clone was seen repeatedly, ten times or more. The sequence runs out 3 residues before the end of the CDR3; the remainder is reconstructed from the germline J gene. This chain joins TRBV19 and TRBJ2-1; 9 nucleotides align to TRBD1. V gave up 5 bases and J gave up 5 bases; unmatched junction bases: 7. Germline CDR1 LNHDA, CDR2 SQIVND (reference sequence). This CDR3 has 15 amino acids. The covered CDR3 bases are TGTGCCAGTAGTCTCAGGACAGGGGCCCACAATGAG. Its protein product is CASSLRTGAHNE. The full CDR3 protein is CASSLRTGAHNEQFF.

This clone was counted ten times or more. Sequencing ends 3 residues short of the CDR3 end; the germline J gene provides the rest. The V gene is TRBV10-3, the J gene TRBJ1-2; D is unclear. Per the germline V gene, CDR1 is ENHRY and CDR2 is SYGVKD. V gave up 0 bases and J gave up 4 bases, with 9 bases separating them. CDR3 length: 14 amino acids. The part of the CDR3 DNA that was read is TGTGCCATCAGTGAGTCTAAGGGTATCTATGGC. It translates to CAISESKGIYG. The CDR3 in its entirety is CAISESKGIYGYTF.

This clone was picked up many times. The read halts 3 residues ahead of the CDR3 end, with the missing end drawn from the germline J gene. The rearrangement joins TRBV2 to TRBJ1-1; TRBD1 might be the D (5 bases). The CDR3 is 13 residues long. The V gene lost 7 bases and the J gene lost 1 base, with 10 bases spanning the gap. Looked up from germline, CDR1 is SNHLY and CDR2 is FYNNEI. This chain's CDR3 is CASTFDRNTEAFF. The part of the CDR3 DNA that was read is TGTGCCAGCACCTTTGACAGGAACACTGAA. The variable domain in full, completed from reference TRBV2 and TRBJ1-1, reads EPEVTQTPSHQVTQMGQEVILRCVPISNHLYFYWYRQILGQKVEFLVSFYNNEISEKSEIFDDQFSVERPDGSNFTLKIRSTKLEDSAMYFCASTFDRNTEAFFGQGTRLTVV.

This clone was counted many times. The CDR3 is cut off 3 residues early in the read; its end comes from the germline J gene. The J gene is TRBJ2-1, the V gene TRBV5-1, with D perhaps being TRBD1 or TRBD2 (5 bases each). V lost 6 bases to trimming and J lost 4 bases, with 23 bases between them. The CDR3 length is 17 residues. Germline CDR1 SGHRS, CDR2 YFSETQ. The CDR3 is CASNVQGRRPVYNEQFF. The sequenced CDR3 bases are TGCGCCAGCAACGTTCAGGGAAGGAGGCCAGTTTACAATGAG. The full variable domain, with the rest looked up from reference TRBV5-1 and TRBJ2-1, is KAGVTQTPRYLIKTRGQQVTLSCSPISGHRSVSWYQQTPGQGLQFLFEYFSETQRNKGNFPGRFSGRQFSNSRSEMNVSTLELGDSALYLCASNVQGRRPVYNEQFFGPGTRLTVL.

This clone was detected many times. From the germline J gene comes the end of the CDR3, since the read stops 3 residues before it. The V gene is TRBV20-1, the J gene TRBJ2-4; 8 bases agree with TRBD1. CDR1 and CDR2 (germline): DFQATT, SNEGSKA (reference sequence). Unmatched junction bases numbered 5, after V lost 1 base and J lost 6 bases. This CDR3 has 14 residues. This CDR3 reads CSARGQGRRNIQYF. The DNA read from the CDR3 is TGCAGTGCTAGAGGACAGGGGAGACGAAACATT.

With respect to this clone: The DNA ends 3 residues before the CDR3 does, and the rest of the CDR3 is filled in from the germline J gene. V usage is TRBV19 and J usage is TRBJ2-4; D remains ambiguous. The CDR3 is 14 amino acids. Germline V gene data show CDR1 as LNHDA and CDR2 as SQIVND (reference sequence). This CDR3 reads CASTLRLMNYGQYF. CDR3 DNA (partial): TGTGCCAGTACCCTCCGCCTTATGAACTATGGT.

The sample holds many counts of this clone. An end of the junction differs from the germline gene, which may be a read error. The CDR3 is CASSQDRAGRNEKLFF. Incomplete CDR3 DNA: TGCGCCAGCAGCCAAGATCGAGCAGGCCGTAATGAAAAA. This chain uses TRBV4-2 with TRBJ1-4; D remains ambiguous. Read sequence stops 3 residues before the CDR3 end, and the germline J gene provides the missing end. This CDR3 is built from 16 residues. The germline CDR1 and CDR2 sequences are LGHNA and YNFKEQ.